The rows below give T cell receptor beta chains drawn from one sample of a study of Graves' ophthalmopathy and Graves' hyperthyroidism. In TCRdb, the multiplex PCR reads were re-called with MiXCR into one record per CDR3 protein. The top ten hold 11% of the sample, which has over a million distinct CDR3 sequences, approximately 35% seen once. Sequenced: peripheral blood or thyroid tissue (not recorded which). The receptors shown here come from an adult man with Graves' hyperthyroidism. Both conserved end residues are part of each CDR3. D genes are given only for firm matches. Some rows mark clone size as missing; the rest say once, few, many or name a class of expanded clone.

CDR3nt: TGTGCCAGCAGTTTTTTCGGGGTCAATCAGCCCCAGCATTTT
CDR3aa: CASSFFGVNQPQHF
j_gene: TRBJ1-5
d_gene: NA
v_gene: TRBV12-3/TRBV12-4
abundance: NA

CDR3nt: TGTGCCAGCAGCCAGGGACAGCAGTCTGGGGCCAACGTCCTGACTTTC
CDR3aa: CASSQGQQSGANVLTF
j_gene: TRBJ2-6
d_gene: TRBD1
v_gene: TRBV7-8
abundance: NA

CDR3nt: TGTGCCAGCAGCTCCCCTAGCGGAGGATACTACGAGCAGTACTTC
CDR3aa: CASSSPSGGYYEQYF
j_gene: TRBJ2-7
d_gene: TRBD2
v_gene: TRBV13
abundance: NA

CDR3nt: TGTGCCAGCAATTACCCGAGGCTAGCGGGGATTTCCTACGAGCAGTACTTC
CDR3aa: CASNYPRLAGISYEQYF
j_gene: TRBJ2-7
d_gene: TRBD2
v_gene: TRBV6-2/TRBV6-3
abundance: NA

CDR3nt: TGCAGTGCCGTGGACAGTTCTAATGGACAGCCCCAGCATTTT
CDR3aa: CSAVDSSNGQPQHF
j_gene: TRBJ1-5
d_gene: NA
v_gene: TRBV20-1
abundance: once

CDR3nt: TGTGCCAGCAGTAAACCCCAGGGGTTCGGCGGCTACACCTTC
CDR3aa: CASSKPQGFGGYTF
j_gene: TRBJ1-2
d_gene: NA
v_gene: TRBV10-2
abundance: NA

CDR3nt: TGCGCCAGCAGCCAAGATGGGGACAACCCCTACGAGCAGTACTTC
CDR3aa: CASSQDGDNPYEQYF
j_gene: TRBJ2-7
d_gene: NA
v_gene: TRBV4-3
abundance: few

CDR3nt: TGCAGTGCTAGCCGGACAGGGGCAAATCAGCCCCAGCATTTT
CDR3aa: CSASRTGANQPQHF
j_gene: TRBJ1-5
d_gene: TRBD1
v_gene: TRBV20-1
abundance: many

CDR3nt: TGCGCCAGCAGCGCCGGGACAGGGGGCAATGGCAATCAGCCCCAGCATTTT
CDR3aa: CASSAGTGGNGNQPQHF
j_gene: TRBJ1-5
d_gene: TRBD1
v_gene: TRBV10-2
abundance: many

CDR3nt: TGTGCCTGGAGTGTGGGGACAGTGGCCGGCTACACCTTC
CDR3aa: CAWSVGTVAGYTF
j_gene: TRBJ1-2
d_gene: TRBD1
v_gene: TRBV30
abundance: NA

CDR3nt: TGTGCCAGCAGCTTAGAACAGGGGGCGGCCACTGAAGCTTTCTTT
CDR3aa: CASSLEQGAATEAFF
j_gene: TRBJ1-1
d_gene: TRBD1
v_gene: TRBV7-2
abundance: many

CDR3nt: TGTGCCAGCATTCGACCGAGCGCCTACGAGCAGTACTTC
CDR3aa: CASIRPSAYEQYF
j_gene: TRBJ2-7
d_gene: NA
v_gene: TRBV11-3
abundance: many